This T cell receptor beta chain was found in a study of T cells in Graves' hyperthyroidism and ophthalmopathy. About the study: Peripheral blood draws took place at initial diagnosis, ahead of any treatment.

Study-wide findings and caveats: A 13 V-J model separated ophthalmopathy from stable hyperthyroidism. Ophthalmopathy was model-predicted a median roughly six months pre-onset.

This CDR3 spans 16 amino acids. Trimming removed 4 bases at V and 5 bases at J, with 22 bases between. Germline assignment: CDR1 SGHRS and CDR2 YFSETQ. RNA transcripts were the template for amplifying TCR beta CDR3 regions. The study used the HTBI primer set for a first-round RT-PCR of the TCR CDR3. TCRdb re-analysed the multiplex PCR reads in MiXCR, keeping a single row per CDR3 protein. The table records hundreds of thousands of distinct CDR3 sequences, around 13% of them present only once. About this clonotype: As yet, its antigen is unknown.

This receptor was obtained from a woman aged 25-40 years with Graves' hyperthyroidism. The sample was blood. The chain carries TRBV5-1 and TRBJ2-7, with D possibly TRBD2 on 5 matching bases. DNA of the CDR3: TGCGCCAGCAGCCGAAACCCCCGGGCCTCGGGGAACGAGCAGTACTTC. Its protein is CASSRNPRASGNEQYF.